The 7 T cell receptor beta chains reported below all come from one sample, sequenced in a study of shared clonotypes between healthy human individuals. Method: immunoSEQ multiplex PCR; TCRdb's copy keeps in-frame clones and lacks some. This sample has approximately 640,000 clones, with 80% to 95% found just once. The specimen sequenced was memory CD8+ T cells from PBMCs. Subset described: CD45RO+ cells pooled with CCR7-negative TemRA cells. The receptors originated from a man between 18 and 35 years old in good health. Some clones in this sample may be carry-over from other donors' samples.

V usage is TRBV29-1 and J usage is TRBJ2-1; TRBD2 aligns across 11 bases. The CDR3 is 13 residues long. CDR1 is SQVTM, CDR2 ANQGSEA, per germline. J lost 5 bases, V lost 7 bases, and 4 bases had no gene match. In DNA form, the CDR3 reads TGCAGCGCGACTAGCGGGAACCACAATGAGCAGTTCTTC. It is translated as CSATSGNHNEQFF.

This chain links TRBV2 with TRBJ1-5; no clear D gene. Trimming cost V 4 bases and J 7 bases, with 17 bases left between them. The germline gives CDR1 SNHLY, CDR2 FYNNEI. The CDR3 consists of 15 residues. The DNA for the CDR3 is TGTGCCAGCAGTGCCGAGGTAGGCGGGCCACAGCCCCAGCATTTT. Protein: CASSAEVGGPQPQHF. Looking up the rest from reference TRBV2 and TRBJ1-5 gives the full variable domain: EPEVTQTPSHQVTQMGQEVILRCVPISNHLYFYWYRQILGQKVEFLVSFYNNEISEKSEIFDDQFSVERPDGSNFTLKIRSTKLEDSAMYFCASSAEVGGPQPQHFGDGTRLSIL.

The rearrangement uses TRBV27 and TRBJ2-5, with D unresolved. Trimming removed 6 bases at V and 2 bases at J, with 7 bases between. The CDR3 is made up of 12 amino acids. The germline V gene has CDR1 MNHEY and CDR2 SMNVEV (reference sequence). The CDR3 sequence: CASRGGQETQYF. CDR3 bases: TGTGCCAGCAGGGGTGGGCAAGAGACCCAGTACTTC.

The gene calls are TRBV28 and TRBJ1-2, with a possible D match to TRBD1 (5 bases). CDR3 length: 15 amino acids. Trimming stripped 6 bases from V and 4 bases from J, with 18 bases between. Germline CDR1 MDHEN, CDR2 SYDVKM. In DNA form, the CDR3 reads TGTGCCAGCAGCCCTGAAGTTGACAGCCTCTATGGCTACACCTTC. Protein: CASSPEVDSLYGYTF.

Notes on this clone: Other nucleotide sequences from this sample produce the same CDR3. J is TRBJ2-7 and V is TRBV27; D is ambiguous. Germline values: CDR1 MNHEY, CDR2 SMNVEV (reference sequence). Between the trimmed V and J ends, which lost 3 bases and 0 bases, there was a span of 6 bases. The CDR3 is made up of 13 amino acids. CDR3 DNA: TGTGCCAGCAGTTTGGGCGCCTCCTACGAGCAGTACTTC. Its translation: CASSLGASYEQYF.

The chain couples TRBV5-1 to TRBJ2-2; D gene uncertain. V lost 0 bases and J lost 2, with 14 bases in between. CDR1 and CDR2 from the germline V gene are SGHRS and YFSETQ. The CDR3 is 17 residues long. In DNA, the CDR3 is TGCGCCAGCAGCTTGGGTCTAGGGCCCGTTAACACCGGGGAGCTGTTTTTT. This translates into CASSLGLGPVNTGELFF.

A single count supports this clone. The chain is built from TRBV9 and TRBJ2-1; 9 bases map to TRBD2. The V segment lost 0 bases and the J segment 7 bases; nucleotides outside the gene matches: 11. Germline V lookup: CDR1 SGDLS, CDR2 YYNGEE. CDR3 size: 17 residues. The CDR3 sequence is CASSVAARAGGENEQFF. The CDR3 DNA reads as TGTGCCAGCAGCGTAGCGGCTCGGGCGGGAGGGGAGAATGAGCAGTTCTTC. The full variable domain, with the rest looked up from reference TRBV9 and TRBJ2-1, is DSGVTQTPKHLITATGQRVTLRCSPRSGDLSVYWYQQSLDQGLQFLIQYYNGEERAKGNILERFSAQQFPDLHSELNLSSLELGDSALYFCASSVAARAGGENEQFFGPGTRLTVL.